This section outlines one T cell receptor beta chain sequence together with its context. These data are taken from a study of beta chain features in type 1 diabetes. The authors reverse transcribed all of the isolated RNA, so sequencing captured expressed TCRB transcripts. Clones were read by immunoSEQ multiplex PCR, and TCRdb kept only the in-frame ones, dropping some. Among 450,000 to 550,000 clones listed, approximately 30% were seen once. Markers CD45RO/CCR7/CD25/CD127/CD95/CD27 served to sort CD4+ naive, central memory, regulatory and stem cell-like memory cells. The CDR3 is made up of 15 amino acids. V was pared by 0 bases and J by 1 base, with 11 bases between. From germline, CDR1 is SGDLS and CDR2 YYNGEE.

The TCR comes from a man aged 18 to 29 in good health. This chain connects TRBV9 to TRBJ2-7; tentatively, D is TRBD2 (6 bases). The sample was naive CD4+ T cells from blood. The CDR3 DNA reads as TGTGCCAGCAGCGTAGGCGGGGAGCTATCCTACGAGCAGTACTTC. Translating gives CASSVGGELSYEQYF.